This TCR beta chain was captured in a study of beta chain features in type 1 diabetes. Purity exceeding 95% was reached by all sorted populations. Expressed TCRB transcripts were sequenced after all isolated RNA was converted to cDNA. About 3.57 million reads per sample were averaged for naive, central memory and regulatory samples. Produced via immunoSEQ multiplex PCR; TCRdb's table is partial and in-frame only. The sample lists about 320,000 clones, around 15% occurring once. The germline gives CDR1 SGHKS, CDR2 YYEKEE (reference sequence). CDR3 length: 13 residues. V lost 0 bases, J lost 5 bases, and 6 bases lay in between.

The chain carries TRBV5-5 and TRBJ1-5; D remains ambiguous. The specimen sequenced was central memory CD4+ T cells from blood. This TCR came from a man aged 25-45 years in good health. The CDR3 region has the DNA TGTGCCAGCAGCTTGGTCGGGGATCAGCCCCAGCATTTT. Its protein is CASSLVGDQPQHF.